The clone carrying this T cell receptor (beta chain) was recorded once. The PCR contained 60 Vbeta and 13 Jbeta primers. Assay used: immunoSEQ multiplex PCR; TCRdb lists only in-frame clones, some missing. The table records fewer than 250,000 clones, roughly 80% of them present only once. This record comes from a study of cytomegalovirus exposure and HLA in healthy donors. The clonotype comes from a male donor in good health and CMV-seropositive. What was sequenced was PBMCs.

CDR3 sequence (DNA): TGCGCCAGCAGCCAAGATAGCTCTTGGGAGGAGCAGTTCTTC. Its protein product is CASSQDSSWEEQFF. The V and J genes are TRBV4-1 and TRBJ2-1; D perhaps matches TRBD2 (5 bases). Trimming stripped 0 bases from V and 10 bases from J, with 13 bases between. This CDR3 region has 14 residues. Germline V CDR1 and CDR2: MGHRA, YSYEKL.